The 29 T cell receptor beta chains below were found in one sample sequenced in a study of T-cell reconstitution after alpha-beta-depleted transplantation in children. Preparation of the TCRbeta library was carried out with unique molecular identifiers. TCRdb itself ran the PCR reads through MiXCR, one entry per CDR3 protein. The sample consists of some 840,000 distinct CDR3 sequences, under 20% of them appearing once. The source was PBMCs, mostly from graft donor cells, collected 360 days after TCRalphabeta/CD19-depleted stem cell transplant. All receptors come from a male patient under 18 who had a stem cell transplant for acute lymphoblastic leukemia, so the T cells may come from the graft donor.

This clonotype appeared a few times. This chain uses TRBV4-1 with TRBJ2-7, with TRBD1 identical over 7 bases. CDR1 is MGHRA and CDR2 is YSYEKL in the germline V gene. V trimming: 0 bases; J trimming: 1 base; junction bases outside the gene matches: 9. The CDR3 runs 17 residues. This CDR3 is CASSQEYETGLSYEQYF. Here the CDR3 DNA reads TGCGCCAGCAGCCAAGAATACGAGACAGGGCTTTCCTACGAGCAGTACTTC.

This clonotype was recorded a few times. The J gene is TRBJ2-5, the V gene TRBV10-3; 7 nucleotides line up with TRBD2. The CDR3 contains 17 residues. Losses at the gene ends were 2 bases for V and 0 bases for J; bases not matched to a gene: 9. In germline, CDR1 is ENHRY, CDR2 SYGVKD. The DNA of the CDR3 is TGTGCCATCAGTGAGGGGGTTAGCGGGCTACACCAAGAGACCCAGTACTTC. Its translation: CAISEGVSGLHQETQYF.

CDR3 region: CASSVEGTPYNEQFF. For the CDR3, the DNA is TGTGCCAGCAGCGTAGAAGGGACTCCCTACAATGAGCAGTTCTTC. This chain uses TRBV9 with TRBJ2-1; possibly TRBD2 for D (6 bases). This CDR3 has 15 residues. V was clipped by 0 bases and J by 2 bases, with 9 bases between them. Per germline, CDR1 SGDLS and CDR2 YYNGEE.

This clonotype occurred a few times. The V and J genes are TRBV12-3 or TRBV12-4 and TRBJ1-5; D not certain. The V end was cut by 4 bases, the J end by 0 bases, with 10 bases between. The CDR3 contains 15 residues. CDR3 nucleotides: TGTGCCAGCAGTTGGAGTGTTGATAGCAATCAGCCCCAGCATTTT. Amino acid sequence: CASSWSVDSNQPQHF.

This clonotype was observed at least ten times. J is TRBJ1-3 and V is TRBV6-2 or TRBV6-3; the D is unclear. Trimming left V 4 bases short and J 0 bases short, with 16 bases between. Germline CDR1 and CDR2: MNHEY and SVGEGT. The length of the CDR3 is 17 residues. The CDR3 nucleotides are TGTGCCAGCAGTTCCTGGACTTACCTAAGCTCTGGAAACACCATATATTTT. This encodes CASSSWTYLSSGNTIYF.

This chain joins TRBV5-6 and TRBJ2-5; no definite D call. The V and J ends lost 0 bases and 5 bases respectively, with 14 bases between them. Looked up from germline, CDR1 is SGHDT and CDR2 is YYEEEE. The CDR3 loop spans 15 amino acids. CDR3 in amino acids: CASSLVSVLRETQYF. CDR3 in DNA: TGTGCCAGCAGCTTGGTGTCAGTCCTTCGGGAGACCCAGTACTTC.

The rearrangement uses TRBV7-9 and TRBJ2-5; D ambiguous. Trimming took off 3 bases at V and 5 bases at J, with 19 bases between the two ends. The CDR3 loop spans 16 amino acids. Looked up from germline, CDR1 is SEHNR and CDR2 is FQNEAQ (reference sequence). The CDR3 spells CASSLELILFFETQYF. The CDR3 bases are TGTGCCAGCAGCTTGGAGTTGATCCTTTTCTTTGAGACCCAGTACTTC.

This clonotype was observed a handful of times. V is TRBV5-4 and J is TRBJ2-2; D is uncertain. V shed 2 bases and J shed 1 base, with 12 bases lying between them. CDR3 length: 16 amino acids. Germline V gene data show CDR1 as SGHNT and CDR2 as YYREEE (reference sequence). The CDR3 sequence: CASSLRRVLNTGELFF. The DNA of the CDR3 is TGTGCCAGCAGCTTACGTCGGGTTCTGAACACCGGGGAGCTGTTTTTT.

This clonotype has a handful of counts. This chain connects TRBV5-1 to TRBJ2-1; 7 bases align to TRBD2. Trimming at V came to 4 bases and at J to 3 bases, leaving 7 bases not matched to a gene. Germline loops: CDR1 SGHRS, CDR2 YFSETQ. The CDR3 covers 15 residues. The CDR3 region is CASSPLGLDYNEQFF. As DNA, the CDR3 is TGCGCCAGCAGCCCCCTCGGACTAGACTACAATGAGCAGTTCTTC.

The CDR3 sequence is CASGVQGNTGELFF. CDR3 coding DNA: TGCGCCAGCGGAGTACAGGGGAACACCGGGGAGCTGTTTTTT. V gene TRBV5-1 combines with J gene TRBJ2-2, with TRBD1 as a possible D gene (6 bases). CDR1 is SGHRS, CDR2 YFSETQ, per germline. CDR3 length: 14 amino acids. V lost 7 bases and J 1 base, leaving 11 bases between the germline ends. Drawing the rest from reference TRBV5-1 and TRBJ2-2, the complete variable domain is KAGVTQTPRYLIKTRGQQVTLSCSPISGHRSVSWYQQTPGQGLQFLFEYFSETQRNKGNFPGRFSGRQFSNSRSEMNVSTLELGDSALYLCASGVQGNTGELFFGEGSRLTVL.

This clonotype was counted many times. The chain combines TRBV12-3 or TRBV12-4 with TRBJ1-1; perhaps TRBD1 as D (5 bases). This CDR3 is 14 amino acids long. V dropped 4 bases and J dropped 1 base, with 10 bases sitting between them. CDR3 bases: TGTGCCAGCAGTTGGGGGGTAAGGAACACTGAAGCTTTCTTT. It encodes CASSWGVRNTEAFF.

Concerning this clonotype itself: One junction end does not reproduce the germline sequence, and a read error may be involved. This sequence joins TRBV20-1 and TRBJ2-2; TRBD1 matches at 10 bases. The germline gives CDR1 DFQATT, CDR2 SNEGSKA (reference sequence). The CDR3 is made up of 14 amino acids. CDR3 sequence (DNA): TGCTGTGCTAGAAGGGACAGGGGAGGCGGGGAGCTGTTTTTT. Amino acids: CCARRDRGGGELFF.

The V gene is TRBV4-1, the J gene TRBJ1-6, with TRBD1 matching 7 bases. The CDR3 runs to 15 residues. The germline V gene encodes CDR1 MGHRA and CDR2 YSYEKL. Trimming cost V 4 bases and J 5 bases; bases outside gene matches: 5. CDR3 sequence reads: CASSLWDSDNSPLHF. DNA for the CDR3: TGCGCCAGCAGCCTATGGGACAGTGATAATTCACCCCTCCACTTT.

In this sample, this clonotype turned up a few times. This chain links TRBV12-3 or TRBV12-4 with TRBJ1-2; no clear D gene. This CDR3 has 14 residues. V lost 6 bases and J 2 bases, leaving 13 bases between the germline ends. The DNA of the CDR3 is TGTGCCAGCAGGGGGAGGAATGGGAACTATGGCTACACCTTC. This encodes CASRGRNGNYGYTF.

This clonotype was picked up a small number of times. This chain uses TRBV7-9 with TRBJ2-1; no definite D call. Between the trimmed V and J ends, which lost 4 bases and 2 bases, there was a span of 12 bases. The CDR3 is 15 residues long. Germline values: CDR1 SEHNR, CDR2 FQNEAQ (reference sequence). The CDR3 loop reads CASSSSGQPYNEQFF. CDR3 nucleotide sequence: TGTGCCAGCAGCTCCTCTGGTCAACCCTACAATGAGCAGTTCTTC.

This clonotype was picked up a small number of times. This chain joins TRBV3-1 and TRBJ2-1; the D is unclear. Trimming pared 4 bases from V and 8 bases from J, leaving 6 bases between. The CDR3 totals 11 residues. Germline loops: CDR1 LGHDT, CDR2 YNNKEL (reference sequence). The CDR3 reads CASSRSHEQFF. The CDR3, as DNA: TGTGCCAGCAGCCGAAGCCATGAGCAGTTCTTC.

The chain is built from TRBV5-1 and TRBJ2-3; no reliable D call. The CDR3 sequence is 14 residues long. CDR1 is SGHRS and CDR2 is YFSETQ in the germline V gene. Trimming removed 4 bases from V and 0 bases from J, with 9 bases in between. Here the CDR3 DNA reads TGCGCCAGCAGCCCCTCAACTAGCACAGATACGCAGTATTTT. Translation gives CASSPSTSTDTQYF.

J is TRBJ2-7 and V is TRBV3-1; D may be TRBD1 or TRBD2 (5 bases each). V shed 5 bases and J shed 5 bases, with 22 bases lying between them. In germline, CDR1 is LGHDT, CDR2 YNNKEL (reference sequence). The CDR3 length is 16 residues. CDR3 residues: CASSYSTGTPRHEQYF. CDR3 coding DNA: TGTGCCAGCAGCTACTCTACCGGGACCCCGCGGCACGAGCAGTACTTC.

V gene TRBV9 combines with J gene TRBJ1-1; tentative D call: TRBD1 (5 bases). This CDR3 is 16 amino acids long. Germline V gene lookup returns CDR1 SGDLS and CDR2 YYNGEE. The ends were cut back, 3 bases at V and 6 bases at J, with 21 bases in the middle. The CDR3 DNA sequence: TGTGCCAGCAGCGCGGTGAGAATCAGGGTTAGGCCTGAAGCTTTCTTT. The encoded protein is CASSAVRIRVRPEAFF. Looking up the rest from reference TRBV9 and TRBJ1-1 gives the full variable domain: DSGVTQTPKHLITATGQRVTLRCSPRSGDLSVYWYQQSLDQGLQFLIQYYNGEERAKGNILERFSAQQFPDLHSELNLSSLELGDSALYFCASSAVRIRVRPEAFFGQGTRLTVV.

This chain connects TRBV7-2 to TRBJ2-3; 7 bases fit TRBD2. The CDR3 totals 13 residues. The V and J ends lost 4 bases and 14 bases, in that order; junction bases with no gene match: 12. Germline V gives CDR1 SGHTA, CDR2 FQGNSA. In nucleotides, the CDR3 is TGTGCCAGCAGCTCATACACGGGGAGGGTGATGTATTTT. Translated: CASSSYTGRVMYF.

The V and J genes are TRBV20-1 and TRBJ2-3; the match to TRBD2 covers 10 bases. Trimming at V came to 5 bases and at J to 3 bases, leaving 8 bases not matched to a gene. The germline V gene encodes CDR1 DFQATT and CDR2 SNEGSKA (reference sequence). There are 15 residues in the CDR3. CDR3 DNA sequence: TGCAGTGCTTTACAAGCGGGAGGGCCTACAGATACGCAGTATTTT. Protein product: CSALQAGGPTDTQYF.

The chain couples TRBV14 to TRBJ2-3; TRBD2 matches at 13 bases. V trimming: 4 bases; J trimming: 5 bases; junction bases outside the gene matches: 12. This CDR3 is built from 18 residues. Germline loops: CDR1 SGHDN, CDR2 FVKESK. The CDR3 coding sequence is TGTGCCAGCAGCCCTAATACTGGACTAGCGGGAGCGGTAGATACGCAGTATTTT. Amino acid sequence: CASSPNTGLAGAVDTQYF.

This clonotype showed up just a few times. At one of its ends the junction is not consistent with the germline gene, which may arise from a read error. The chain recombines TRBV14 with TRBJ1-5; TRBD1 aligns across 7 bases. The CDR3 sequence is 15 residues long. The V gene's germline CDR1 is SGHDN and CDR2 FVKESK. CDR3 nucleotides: TGTACCAGCAGCCCCCCGGGACAGACGAATCGACCCCAGCATTTT. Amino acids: CTSSPPGQTNRPQHF.

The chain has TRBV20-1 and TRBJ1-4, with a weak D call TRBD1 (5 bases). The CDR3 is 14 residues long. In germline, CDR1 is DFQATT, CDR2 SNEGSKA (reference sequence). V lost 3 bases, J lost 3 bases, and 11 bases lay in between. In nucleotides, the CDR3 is TGCAGTGCTAGGATCGGGGGACCTAATGAAAAACTGTTTTTT. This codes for CSARIGGPNEKLFF.

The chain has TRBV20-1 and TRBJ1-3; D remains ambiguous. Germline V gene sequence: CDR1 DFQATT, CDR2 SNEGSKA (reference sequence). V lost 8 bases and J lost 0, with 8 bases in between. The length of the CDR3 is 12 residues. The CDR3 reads CSLIGSGNTIYF. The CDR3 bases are TGCAGTCTGATTGGCTCTGGAAACACCATATATTTT.

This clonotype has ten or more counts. CDR3: CASSASGALGTEAFF. In DNA form, the CDR3 reads TGTGCCAGCAGCGCCTCAGGGGCGTTGGGCACTGAAGCTTTCTTT. This chain joins TRBV9 and TRBJ1-1; possible D gene TRBD1, 6 bases. This CDR3 contains 15 residues. The germline CDR1 and CDR2 sequences are SGDLS and YYNGEE. V lost 3 bases and J lost 4, with 16 bases in between. Together with reference TRBV9 and TRBJ1-1, the CDR3 gives the full variable domain: DSGVTQTPKHLITATGQRVTLRCSPRSGDLSVYWYQQSLDQGLQFLIQYYNGEERAKGNILERFSAQQFPDLHSELNLSSLELGDSALYFCASSASGALGTEAFFGQGTRLTVV.

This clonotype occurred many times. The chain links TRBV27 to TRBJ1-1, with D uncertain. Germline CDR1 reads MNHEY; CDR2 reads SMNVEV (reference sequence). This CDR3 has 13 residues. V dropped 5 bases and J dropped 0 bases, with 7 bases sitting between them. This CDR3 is CASSPAVNTEAFF. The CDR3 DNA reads TGTGCCAGCAGTCCAGCAGTGAACACTGAAGCTTTCTTT.

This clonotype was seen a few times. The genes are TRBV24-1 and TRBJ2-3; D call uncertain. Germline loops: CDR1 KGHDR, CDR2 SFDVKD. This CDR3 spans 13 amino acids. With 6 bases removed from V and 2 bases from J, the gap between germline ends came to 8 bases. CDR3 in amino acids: CATSRSNTDTQYF. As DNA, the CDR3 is TGTGCCACCAGTCGGTCAAACACAGATACGCAGTATTTT.

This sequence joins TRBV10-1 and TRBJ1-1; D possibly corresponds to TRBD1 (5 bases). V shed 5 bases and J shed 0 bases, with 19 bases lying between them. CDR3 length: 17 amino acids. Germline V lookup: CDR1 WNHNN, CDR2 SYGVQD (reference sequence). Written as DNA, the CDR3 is TGCGCCAGCAGTCTACATACAGGCGGTTTTGTGAACACTGAAGCTTTCTTT. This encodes CASSLHTGGFVNTEAFF.